This T cell receptor (beta chain) is drawn from a study of T cell responses to AZD1222 COVID-19 vaccine. CDR3 length: 18 residues. CDR1 is LGHNA, CDR2 YNFKEQ, per germline. Germline trimming cut 1 base from V and 2 bases from J; bases unmatched to any gene: 11. Only in-frame clones appear in the TCRdb table, and some are missing; sequencing was by immunoSEQ multiplex PCR. This sample has some 120,000 clones, with 80% to 90% found just once. J is TRBJ1-5 and V is TRBV4-2; 7 nucleotides line up with TRBD1. This sequence originates from an adult in good health. The material sequenced was peripheral blood, taken on day 0 of AZD1222 vaccination. CDR3 loop: CASSQVGNRGIGNQPQHF. CDR3 coding DNA: TGTGCCAGCAGCCAAGTAGGGAACAGGGGTATTGGCAATCAGCCCCAGCATTTT.